The rows below give T cell receptor beta chains drawn from one sample of a study of T-cell memory formation after mild COVID-19. TCRdb re-called the 5' RACE reads with MiXCR, one entry per CDR3 protein. The repertoire holds approximately 400,000 distinct CDR3 sequences, with about a sixth as singletons. The sample consisted of PBMCs or a T cell subset sorted from them (not recorded which). These receptors all stem from a man younger than 30 who had mild COVID-19 (a few samples of this study predate the infection). Cell type and time point are not known. Each CDR3 is given with its conserved first and last residue. The order of the fields is D gene, V gene, clone size, J gene, CDR3 protein, CDR3 DNA. A D gene is named only where the DNA matches it firmly. Expanded clones are given a class, and other clones once, few, many or no size at all.

d_gene: -
v_gene: TRBV5-5
abundance: -
j_gene: TRBJ1-2
CDR3aa: CASSLGTHNGYTF
CDR3nt: TGTGCCAGCAGCTTGGGGACCCACAATGGCTACACCTTC

d_gene: -
v_gene: TRBV7-6
abundance: -
j_gene: TRBJ1-1
CDR3aa: CASSLPSVPGSLQNTEAFF
CDR3nt: TGTGCCAGCAGCTTGCCATCAGTGCCCGGCAGCTTACAGAACACTGAAGCTTTCTTT

d_gene: -
v_gene: TRBV10-3
abundance: once
j_gene: TRBJ2-3
CDR3aa: CAISGRSGGYTDTQYF
CDR3nt: TGTGCCATCAGCGGGCGGTCTGGCGGTTACACAGATACGCAGTATTTT

d_gene: -
v_gene: TRBV20-1
abundance: -
j_gene: TRBJ1-4
CDR3aa: CSARDRTATNEKLFF
CDR3nt: TGCAGTGCTAGAGATCGCACAGCAACTAATGAAAAACTGTTTTTT

d_gene: -
v_gene: TRBV28
abundance: -
j_gene: TRBJ1-1
CDR3aa: CASSMEGVNTEAFF
CDR3nt: TGTGCCAGCAGCATGGAGGGGGTGAACACTGAAGCTTTCTTT

d_gene: TRBD1
v_gene: TRBV27
abundance: once
j_gene: TRBJ1-1
CDR3aa: CASSCDRGRQAFF
CDR3nt: TGTGCCAGCAGTTGTGACAGGGGTCGCCAAGCTTTCTTT

d_gene: TRBD2
v_gene: TRBV5-6
abundance: many
j_gene: TRBJ2-1
CDR3aa: CASSTSGGFDEQFF
CDR3nt: TGTGCCAGCAGTACTAGCGGGGGGTTTGATGAGCAGTTCTTC

d_gene: TRBD2
v_gene: TRBV11-2
abundance: -
j_gene: TRBJ2-1
CDR3aa: CASSFGSGGWYEQFF
CDR3nt: TGTGCCAGCAGCTTCGGTAGCGGGGGGTGGTATGAGCAGTTCTTC

d_gene: TRBD1
v_gene: TRBV6-1
abundance: -
j_gene: TRBJ2-3
CDR3aa: CASSEALGTGMRNTQYF
CDR3nt: TGTGCCAGCAGTGAAGCGCTTGGGACAGGGATGCGGAATACGCAGTATTTT

d_gene: -
v_gene: TRBV29-1
abundance: few
j_gene: TRBJ1-2
CDR3aa: CSVEIGYGYTF
CDR3nt: TGCAGCGTTGAAATCGGCTATGGCTACACCTTC

d_gene: -
v_gene: TRBV27
abundance: -
j_gene: TRBJ1-2
CDR3aa: CASSLIGDNYGYTF
CDR3nt: TGTGCCAGCAGTTTGATCGGGGACAACTATGGCTACACCTTC

d_gene: -
v_gene: TRBV12-3/TRBV12-4
abundance: -
j_gene: TRBJ1-4
CDR3aa: CASSLLANEKLFF
CDR3nt: TGTGCCAGCAGTTTGTTGGCTAATGAAAAACTGTTTTTT

d_gene: TRBD1
v_gene: TRBV11-2
abundance: -
j_gene: TRBJ1-2
CDR3aa: CASSYRDRLRGTTNYGYTF
CDR3nt: TGTGCCAGCAGCTACCGGGACAGGCTGAGGGGTACAACTAACTATGGCTACACCTTC

d_gene: -
v_gene: TRBV20-1
abundance: few
j_gene: TRBJ1-1
CDR3aa: CSAPTGRSTEAFF
CDR3nt: TGCAGTGCCCCCACAGGGAGAAGCACTGAAGCTTTCTTT

d_gene: -
v_gene: TRBV27
abundance: -
j_gene: TRBJ2-5
CDR3aa: CASSPSAADGQETQYF
CDR3nt: TGTGCCAGCAGTCCCTCCGCCGCGGACGGACAAGAGACCCAGTACTTC

d_gene: -
v_gene: TRBV3-1
abundance: -
j_gene: TRBJ2-3
CDR3aa: CASSPPWGRSDTQYF
CDR3nt: TGTGCCAGCAGCCCTCCGTGGGGGAGGTCGGATACGCAGTATTTT

d_gene: TRBD2
v_gene: TRBV6-5
abundance: few
j_gene: TRBJ2-3
CDR3aa: CASRVTSARLITQYF
CDR3nt: TGTGCCAGCAGGGTGACTAGCGCGAGGCTAATCACGCAGTATTTT

d_gene: -
v_gene: TRBV27
abundance: -
j_gene: TRBJ1-5
CDR3aa: CASSFVGRNQPQHF
CDR3nt: TGTGCCAGCAGTTTTGTTGGCAGAAATCAGCCCCAGCATTTT